This T cell receptor beta chain was found in a study of human T cells and chemical hapten exposure listed by TCRdb under 2021. Regarding the study in general: For sensitization, 2% DPC in acetone was applied to a 2 cm by 2 cm area of upper inner arm skin. Libraries were combined into a pool for sequencing, and differences in TCR yield between samples came mainly from small differences in library volumes within the pool. Weekly therapeutic DPC doses were additionally applied to the scalp of patients throughout the roughly 25-week study period. Blood was sampled from patients pre-sensitization (week 0) and at 2, 6 and about 24 weeks after DPC sensitization. Alopecia areata with under or over 50% scalp involvement, alopecia totalis and alopecia universalis were represented in the patient cohort, which was mostly female. The study tracked peripheral blood TCR repertoire changes in vivo during primary and secondary sensitization to the hapten diphenylcyclopropenone (DPC) in alopecia patients. Patch testing was performed on the upper back with Finn chambers containing 0.01% DPC, and the patch tests were scored after 6 days according to International Contact Dermatitis Research Group standards. Nearly 30 alopecia patients provided blood for TCR sequencing at one to four time points (pre-sensitization, 2, 6 and 24 weeks).

The germline V gene (reference sequence) provides CDR1 SSHAT and CDR2 FNYEAQ. The cysteine opens and the phenylalanine closes a CDR3 of 13 amino acids. The retained sequence is limited to the CDR3, 39 bases, with the frame set at the first base. The germline ends are 12 bases apart after V is trimmed by 5 bases and J by 5 bases. General study outcomes and caveats: Because all patients had alopecia, a presumed autoimmune disease, the immune response of the patients might differ from that of healthy individuals. Patch test score correlated positively with the number of PT1 expanded TCRs, reaching significance at thresholds 8, 16 and 32 but not at 4. Significantly more large CDR3 similarity clusters were formed by expanded TCRs than by pre-sensitization or healthy control sets, consistent with antigen-driven responses. Repeated subsampling changed both the strength of the expansion versus patch-test correlation and the threshold at which that correlation became significant. No change with DPC sensitization was found in the number of TCRs above 1 in 1000 frequency, and no evidence of global repertoire structure alterations was found.

This clonotype was picked up a small number of times. Its binding antigen is unknown. No base quality values were provided; no much bigger clone lies one nucleotide off. The time point label, as the study defines it: pre-sensitization, week 0. The treatment or condition label here, explained by the study, means: therapeutic diphenylcyclopropenone sensitization with weekly scalp DPC. At every patch-test visit, the blood draw took place before the patch test was put on. Eligible patients were aged 18 to 70, diagnosed with alopecia, deemed suitable for DPC therapy, and excluded if pregnant. Total RNA was extracted from unfractionated whole blood that had been collected in Tempus Blood RNA tubes. The library relied on RACE. The reads were generated on a NextSeq 500. During library preparation, unique molecular identifiers were attached to individual cDNA molecules so that TCRs could be counted quantitatively and reproducibly. From each blood RNA sample, both TCR alpha and TCR beta chains were sequenced. The published analysis was carried out like this. A median of about 89,000 TCRs per sample was observed, with a range of about 23,224 to 700,000. The Decombinator software suite was used to annotate the V, J and CDR3 of the TCR reads. For PS versus PT1 abundance plots, all samples were subsampled to the same number of TCRs (28,000). Expanded TCRs were defined as absent before sensitization and observed at least eight times at the 2-week time point. TCRdb ran its own pipeline on the public reads, namely fastp trimming at Q25 and MiXCR clone calling, and kept in-frame beta chains. One record per CDR3 amino acid sequence lists the most common genes and DNA. These V and J calls rely on TCRdb rather than the paper's analysis. The sample table holds tens of thousands of distinct CDR3 sequences, of which around 10% were seen once. 3.6% of the sample is held by the ten biggest clonotypes.

Rearrangement joined TRBV7-7 to TRBJ2-5; the D segment may tentatively be TRBD1 or TRBD2, each giving 5 matched bases. The receptor comes from a woman in her 40s with alopecia areata. Some clones in this sample may be carry-over from other donors' samples. This specimen was whole blood, taken in connection with sensitization to the hapten diphenylcyclopropenone (DPC). The nucleotide sequence is TGTGCCAGCAGCCAGGGACCATCGGAGACCCAGTACTTC. Its amino acids are CASSQGPSETQYF.